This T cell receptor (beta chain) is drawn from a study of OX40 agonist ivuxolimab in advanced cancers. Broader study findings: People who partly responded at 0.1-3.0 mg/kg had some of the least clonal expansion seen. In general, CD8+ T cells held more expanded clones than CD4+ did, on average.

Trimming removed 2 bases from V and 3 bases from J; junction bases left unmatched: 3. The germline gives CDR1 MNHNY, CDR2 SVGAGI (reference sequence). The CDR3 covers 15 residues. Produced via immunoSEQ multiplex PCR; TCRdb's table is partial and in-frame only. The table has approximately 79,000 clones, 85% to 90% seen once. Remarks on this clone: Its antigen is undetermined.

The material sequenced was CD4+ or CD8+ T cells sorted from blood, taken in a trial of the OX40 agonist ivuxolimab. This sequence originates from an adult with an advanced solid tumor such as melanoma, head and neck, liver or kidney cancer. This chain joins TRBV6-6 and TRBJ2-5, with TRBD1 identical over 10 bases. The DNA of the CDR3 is TGTGCCAGCAGTTACCCCGGGACAGGGGAAGAGACCCAGTACTTC. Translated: CASSYPGTGEETQYF.